This T cell receptor beta chain was sequenced during a study of T cell responses to AZD1222 COVID-19 vaccine. Study results and caveats: Sampling that yielded the repertoires occurred only after the peak T cell response. Donor demographics were predominantly white British with a female majority; clonal diversity may be underestimated.

Trimming took off 5 bases at V and 3 bases at J, with 11 bases between the two ends. This CDR3 region has 14 residues. Germline assignment: CDR1 LNHDA and CDR2 SQIVND (reference sequence). Libraries were prepared by immunoSEQ multiplex PCR; TCRdb keeps only in-frame clonotypes and omits some of them. The sample has around 160,000 clones; under 95% are singletons. About this clone itself: Its specificity is not known.

Pooled in the analysis were second doses at about 4 or about 12 weeks. The input for sequencing was peripheral blood, taken 28 days after the second AZD1222 dose. This sequence joins TRBV19 and TRBJ1-5; D unresolved. This clonotype originated in an adult who received the AZD1222 COVID-19 vaccine. This CDR3 is CASSPQPTNQPQHF. DNA of the CDR3: TGTGCCAGTAGTCCCCAGCCTACCAATCAGCCCCAGCATTTT. The full variable domain, in which reference TRBV19 and TRBJ1-5 provide the parts outside the CDR3, is DGGITQSPKYLFRKEGQNVTLSCEQNLNHDAMYWYRQDPGQGLRLIYYSQIVNDFQKGDIAEGYSVSREKKESFPLTVTSAQKNPTAFYLCASSPQPTNQPQHFGDGTRLSIL.